What follows are 2 T cell receptor beta chains derived from one specimen sequenced in a study of pediatric ulcerative colitis. Rectal tissue came from one to two pinch biopsies taken at colonoscopy. Using immunoSEQ multiplex PCR, the repertoire was profiled, and TCRdb retains in-frame clones only, with some absent. This table holds approximately 40,000 clones, over 70% found once. The material sequenced was gut tissue. These receptors came from a boy aged 5-17 years with severe ulcerative colitis.

The chain recombines TRBV5-1 with TRBJ1-1; TRBD1 might be the D (6 bases). The CDR3 is 15 residues long. Germline assignment: CDR1 SGHRS and CDR2 YFSETQ. V lost 2 bases and J lost 0, with 11 bases in between. CDR3 nucleotides: TGCGCCAGCAGCTTCAAACAGGGACTGAACACTGAAGCTTTCTTT. Translation gives CASSFKQGLNTEAFF.

By share, this clone ranks as medium-sized (0.01 to 0.1%). This sequence joins TRBV5-6 and TRBJ2-2; D not certain. The CDR3 runs to 16 residues. V was cut by 1 base and J by 0 bases, with 10 bases left in between. Germline V CDR1 and CDR2: SGHDT, YYEEEE. This CDR3 is CASSLFRLANTGELFF. DNA for the CDR3: TGTGCCAGCAGCTTGTTTCGCCTAGCGAACACCGGGGAGCTGTTTTTT.